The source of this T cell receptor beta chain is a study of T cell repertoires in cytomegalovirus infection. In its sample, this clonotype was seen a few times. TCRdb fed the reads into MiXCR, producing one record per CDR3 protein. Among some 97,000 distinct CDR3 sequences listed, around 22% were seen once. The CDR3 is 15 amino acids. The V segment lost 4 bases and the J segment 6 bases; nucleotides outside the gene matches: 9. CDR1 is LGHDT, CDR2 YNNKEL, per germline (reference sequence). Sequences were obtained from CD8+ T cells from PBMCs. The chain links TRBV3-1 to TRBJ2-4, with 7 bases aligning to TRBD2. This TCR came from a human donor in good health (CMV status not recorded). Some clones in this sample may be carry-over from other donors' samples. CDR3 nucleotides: TGTGCCAGCAGCCCCCCGGGAGGAGGCCCAAACATTCAGTACTTC. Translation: CASSPPGGGPNIQYF. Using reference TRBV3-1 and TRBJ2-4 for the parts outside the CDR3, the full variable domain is DTAVSQTPKYLVTQMGNDKSIKCEQNLGHDTMYWYKQDSKKFLKIMFSYNNKELIINETVPNRFSPKSPDKAHLNLHINSLELGDSAVYFCASSPPGGGPNIQYFGAGTRLSVL.